This is a list of T cell receptor beta chains from one sample in a study of T cell repertoires in cytomegalovirus infection. Each CDR3 protein gets one entry after TCRdb re-called the reads with MiXCR. The profile shows approximately 750,000 distinct CDR3 sequences, 35% to 45% of them singletons. Source material: PBMCs. These receptors came from a human donor in good health (CMV status not recorded). Some clones in this sample may be carry-over from other donors' samples. The CDR3 runs from the conserved cysteine through the conserved F or W. Each record gives: V gene, clone size, J gene, D gene, CDR3 protein, CDR3 DNA. A D gene is named only where the DNA matches it firmly. Clone size is stated in some rows and not others, as once, few, many or a class when expanded.

V gene: TRBV5-1; clone size: .; J gene: TRBJ2-3; D gene: TRBD1; CDR3 protein: CASSLRGLVSDTQYF; CDR3 DNA: TGCGCCAGCAGCTTGAGGGGGCTAGTCTCAGATACGCAGTATTTT
V gene: TRBV23-1; clone size: few; J gene: TRBJ1-1; D gene: .; CDR3 protein: CASSQSEGPAEAFF; CDR3 DNA: TGCGCCAGCAGTCAATCCGAGGGTCCGGCTGAAGCTTTCTTT
V gene: TRBV11-3; clone size: many; J gene: TRBJ2-3; D gene: .; CDR3 protein: CASSLAAATDTQYF; CDR3 DNA: TGTGCCAGCAGCTTAGCAGCGGCCACAGATACGCAGTATTTT
V gene: TRBV4-3; clone size: .; J gene: TRBJ2-7; D gene: .; CDR3 protein: CASARDPPGEQYF; CDR3 DNA: TGCGCCAGCGCCCGGGACCCCCCTGGCGAGCAGTACTTC
V gene: TRBV28; clone size: few; J gene: TRBJ2-1; D gene: TRBD2; CDR3 protein: CASSFRTSGGGAVFF; CDR3 DNA: TGTGCCAGCAGTTTTAGGACTAGCGGGGGGGGAGCTGTGTTCTTC
V gene: TRBV28; clone size: .; J gene: TRBJ1-2; D gene: .; CDR3 protein: CASTPIVWRIGYTF; CDR3 DNA: TGTGCCAGCACCCCCATTGTTTGGAGGATTGGCTACACCTTC
V gene: TRBV19; clone size: .; J gene: TRBJ2-1; D gene: .; CDR3 protein: CASSMGSPGEGGNEQFF; CDR3 DNA: TGTGCCAGTAGTATGGGGTCTCCGGGGGAAGGTGGTAATGAGCAGTTCTTC
V gene: TRBV4-2; clone size: .; J gene: TRBJ1-3; D gene: .; CDR3 protein: CASSQENSPGDTIYF; CDR3 DNA: TGTGCCAGCAGCCAAGAGAACAGTCCTGGGGACACCATATATTTT
V gene: TRBV5-3; clone size: .; J gene: TRBJ2-3; D gene: .; CDR3 protein: CASSLDVQGPPTDTQYF; CDR3 DNA: TGTGCCAGCAGCTTGGATGTCCAGGGGCCCCCCACAGATACGCAGTATTTT
V gene: TRBV20-1; clone size: once; J gene: TRBJ2-2; D gene: .; CDR3 protein: CSARDPRPANTGELFF; CDR3 DNA: TGCAGTGCTAGAGATCCCAGGCCCGCGAACACCGGGGAGCTGTTTTTT
V gene: TRBV28; clone size: .; J gene: TRBJ1-4; D gene: .; CDR3 protein: CASIPRDRMYEQLFF; CDR3 DNA: TGTGCCAGCATCCCCCGCGATCGGATGTATGAACAACTGTTTTTT
V gene: TRBV6-1; clone size: .; J gene: TRBJ2-7; D gene: TRBD2; CDR3 protein: CASRREGPYEQYF; CDR3 DNA: TGTGCCAGCAGGCGGGAGGGCCCCTACGAGCAGTACTTC
V gene: TRBV7-6; clone size: few; J gene: TRBJ2-5; D gene: TRBD2; CDR3 protein: CASSLGLTGGGETQYF; CDR3 DNA: TGTGCCAGCAGCTTAGGCCTAACGGGAGGAGGGGAGACCCAGTACTTC
V gene: TRBV28; clone size: .; J gene: TRBJ1-5; D gene: .; CDR3 protein: CASSGQLNQPQHF; CDR3 DNA: TGTGCCAGCAGTGGACAGCTCAATCAGCCCCAGCATTTT
V gene: TRBV5-8; clone size: .; J gene: TRBJ2-7; D gene: TRBD2; CDR3 protein: CASSLGLANEQYF; CDR3 DNA: TGTGCCAGCAGCTTGGGACTAGCCAACGAGCAGTACTTC
V gene: TRBV19; clone size: .; J gene: TRBJ1-5; D gene: .; CDR3 protein: CASSIQQGGPQHF; CDR3 DNA: TGTGCCAGTAGTATTCAACAGGGAGGGCCCCAGCATTTT
V gene: TRBV19; clone size: once; J gene: TRBJ2-1; D gene: TRBD2; CDR3 protein: CASSSVARGLAGKNEQFF; CDR3 DNA: TGTGCCAGTAGTTCCGTGGCCCGGGGACTAGCGGGGAAAAATGAGCAGTTCTTC